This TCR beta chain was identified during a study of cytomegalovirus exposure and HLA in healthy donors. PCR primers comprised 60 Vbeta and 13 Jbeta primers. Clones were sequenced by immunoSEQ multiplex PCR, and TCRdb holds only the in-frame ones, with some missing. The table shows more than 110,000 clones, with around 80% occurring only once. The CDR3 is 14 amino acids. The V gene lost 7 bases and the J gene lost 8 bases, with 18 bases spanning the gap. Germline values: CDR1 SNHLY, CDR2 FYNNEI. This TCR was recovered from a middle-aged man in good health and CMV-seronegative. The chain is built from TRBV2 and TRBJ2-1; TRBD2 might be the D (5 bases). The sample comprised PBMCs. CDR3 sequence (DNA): TGTGCCAGCACTTGGCCGAATAGCGAAGATGAGCAGTTCTTC. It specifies CASTWPNSEDEQFF. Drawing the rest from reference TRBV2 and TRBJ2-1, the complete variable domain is EPEVTQTPSHQVTQMGQEVILRCVPISNHLYFYWYRQILGQKVEFLVSFYNNEISEKSEIFDDQFSVERPDGSNFTLKIRSTKLEDSAMYFCASTWPNSEDEQFFGPGTRLTVL.